The 7 T cell receptor beta chains reported below all come from one sample, sequenced in a study of shared clonotypes between healthy human individuals. The repertoire was sequenced with immunoSEQ multiplex PCR; TCRdb's copy has only in-frame clones and lacks some. The sample includes 150,000 to 200,000 clones, 66% of them seen just once. Sequencing was performed on memory CD4+ T cells sorted from blood. The subset here: CD45RA-negative fraction. The receptors here all came from a man in his thirties or forties in good health.

Regarding this clone: One base away lies a much larger clone, so this may be a sequencing read error. The gene calls are TRBV18 and TRBJ2-7; maybe TRBD2 (6 bases). CDR3 length: 15 residues. Germline V gene data show CDR1 as KGHSH and CDR2 as LQKENI. The CDR3 DNA is TGTGCCAGCGCACCCTCGGCGGGGCCCGCCGACGAGCAGTACTTC. Its translation is CASAPSAGPADEQYF.

To note about this clone: This sample includes further DNA sequences coding for the same CDR3. The V call is TRBV18, the J call TRBJ2-2; no clear D. From germline, CDR1 is KGHSH and CDR2 LQKENI. The V gene lost 0 bases and the J gene lost 4 bases, with 9 bases spanning the gap. The CDR3 is 15 residues long. CDR3 DNA sequence: TGTGCCAGCTCACCACCTCTAGGTGGCACCGGGGAGCTGTTTTTT. This gives the protein CASSPPLGGTGELFF.

The count of this clone is one. V usage is TRBV18 and J usage is TRBJ2-3; D ambiguous. The CDR3 is 14 amino acids. Germline V gene sequence: CDR1 KGHSH, CDR2 LQKENI. The V end was cut by 0 bases, the J end by 6 bases, with 10 bases between. Here the CDR3 reads CASSPPTDPDTQYF. The CDR3 bases are TGTGCCAGCTCACCACCTACTGACCCGGATACGCAGTATTTT.

This chain links TRBV5-4 with TRBJ1-2; 8 nucleotides match TRBD1. Trimming cost V 4 bases and J 5 bases; bases outside gene matches: 25. The CDR3 is 20 amino acids. Germline CDR1 and CDR2: SGHNT and YYREEE (reference sequence). The CDR3 region has the DNA TGTGCCAGCAGCAGCAGCAGGCCCTACCGGTCGGGGGACAGGCAATATGGCTACACCTTC. Protein sequence: CASSSSRPYRSGDRQYGYTF.

V gene TRBV18 combines with J gene TRBJ2-5; D unclear. The V and J ends lost 0 bases and 2 bases respectively, with 4 bases between them. This CDR3 has 13 residues. Germline V gives CDR1 KGHSH, CDR2 LQKENI. CDR3 residues: CASSPPVQETQYF. As DNA, the CDR3 is TGTGCCAGCTCACCACCCGTTCAAGAGACCCAGTACTTC. The whole variable domain, remainder taken from reference TRBV18 and TRBJ2-5, is NAGVMQNPRHLVRRRGQEARLRCSPMKGHSHVYWYRQLPEEGLKFMVYLQKENIIDESGMPKERFSAEFPKEGPSILRIQQVVRGDSAAYFCASSPPVQETQYFGPGTRLLVL.

The gene calls are TRBV27 and TRBJ1-4; 8 positions agree with TRBD1. Germline lookup yields CDR1 MNHEY and CDR2 SMNVEV (reference sequence). CDR3 length equals 16 residues. Trimming at V came to 1 base and at J to 5 bases, leaving 6 bases not matched to a gene. For the CDR3, the DNA is TGTGCCAGCAGTTTATTGGCAGGGGGCGGAAATGAAAAACTGTTTTTT. Translating it yields CASSLLAGGGNEKLFF.

The chain links TRBV7-1 to TRBJ2-6; a possible D gene is TRBD1 (5 bases). TRBV7-1 is reported as an ORF; its role is uncertain. The length of the CDR3 is 18 residues. Trimming removed 5 bases from V and 5 bases from J, with 22 bases in between. This CDR3 is CASSPMSRGQRRANVLTF. The DNA for the CDR3 is TGTGCCAGCAGCCCGATGTCACGAGGACAAAGGCGGGCCAACGTCCTGACTTTC.